A selection of T cell receptor beta chains follows, all from one sample in a study of Graves' ophthalmopathy and Graves' hyperthyroidism. MiXCR was run by TCRdb on the multiplex PCR reads, yielding one entry per CDR3 protein. The data hold about 240,000 distinct CDR3 sequences, with around 50% observed a single time. Sample: peripheral blood. These receptors were collected from an adult man with Graves' ophthalmopathy. Each CDR3 is given with its conserved first and last residue. A D gene is named only where the DNA matches it firmly. Rows give clone size only sometimes, using once, few, many, or a class for an expanded clone.

-,TRBJ2-2,-,TRBV18,TGTGCCAGCTCACCACGCGGGGACGGATCCACCGGGGAGCTGTTTTTT,CASSPRGDGSTGELFF
-,TRBJ2-7,once,TRBV7-3,TGTGCCAGCAGCCCCAACAGTGCCTACGAGCAGTACTTC,CASSPNSAYEQYF
-,TRBJ2-7,many,TRBV25-1,TGTGCCAGCAGTGGTCGATCACGTGGGGCTGGGGTCTACGAGCAGTACTTC,CASSGRSRGAGVYEQYF
-,TRBJ2-7,-,TRBV14,TGTGCCAGCAGCCAAGATTTGGTTCTCTCCTACGAGCAGTACTTC,CASSQDLVLSYEQYF
TRBD2,TRBJ2-7,few,TRBV7-3,TGTGCCAGCAGCCCCATTCTAGCGGGAGTGGTAAACGAGCAGTACTTC,CASSPILAGVVNEQYF
TRBD2,TRBJ2-7,-,TRBV11-2,TGTGCCAGCAGCTCCTTCCCGGGACTAGCGATGGTGGTGAACGAGCAGTACTTC,CASSSFPGLAMVVNEQYF
-,TRBJ2-7,-,TRBV28,TGTGCCAGCAGTCAAAGGACAGTCGGGACCTCCTACGAGCAGTACTTC,CASSQRTVGTSYEQYF
-,TRBJ2-5,-,TRBV12-3/TRBV12-4,TGTGCCAGCACCAACAAAGGGGAGGAGACCCAGTACTTC,CASTNKGEETQYF
TRBD1,TRBJ1-5,many,TRBV20-1,TGCAGTGCTACACAGGGGACTAATCAGCCCCAGCATTTT,CSATQGTNQPQHF
-,TRBJ2-5,-,TRBV12-3/TRBV12-4,TGTGCCACTTCGGGGATGGGGTATGGGGAGACCCAGTACTTC,CATSGMGYGETQYF
TRBD1,TRBJ2-7,-,TRBV5-1,TGCGCCAGCAGCTTGAGGGACAGCCCCTACGAGCAGTACTTC,CASSLRDSPYEQYF
TRBD1,TRBJ2-6,many,TRBV7-2,TGTGCCAGCAGCTGGGGGACAGCTGGGGCCAACGTCCTGACTTTC,CASSWGTAGANVLTF
-,TRBJ1-4,once,TRBV24-1,TGTGCCACCAGTGACGATGACAGGACCTCTGGGGAACTGTTTTTT,CATSDDDRTSGELFF
-,TRBJ2-7,few,TRBV10-3,TGTGCCATCAGTGAAGCGATGGGCGAGCAGTACTTC,CAISEAMGEQYF
-,TRBJ2-5,few,TRBV2,TGTGCCAGCAGTGAAAGTAATCTAGCGCAAGAGACCCAGTACTTC,CASSESNLAQETQYF
-,TRBJ2-7,-,TRBV9,TGTGCCAGCAGCGCTGCCACCGGGACTGACGAGCAGTACTTC,CASSAATGTDEQYF
-,TRBJ2-7,-,TRBV4-2,TGTGCCAGCAGCCAAGATGGGTACATTACCTACGAGCAGTACTTC,CASSQDGYITYEQYF
-,TRBJ2-5,few,TRBV7-9,TGTGCCAGCAGCTCCTCTACCGGGACACCCTCGGAGACCCAGTACTTC,CASSSSTGTPSETQYF
-,TRBJ1-6,few,TRBV7-9,TGTGCCAGCAGCTTGGGGCAGGGGTCGAATTCACCCCTCCACTTT,CASSLGQGSNSPLHF
-,TRBJ1-5,-,TRBV27,TGTGCCAGCAGTTATATTAGCAATCAGCCCCAGCATTTT,CASSYISNQPQHF
TRBD1,TRBJ1-6,-,TRBV7-2,TGTGCCAGCAGCTTAGCTCGCGGACAGGGGGAGTCACCCCTCCACTTT,CASSLARGQGESPLHF
-,TRBJ1-1,many,TRBV20-1,TGCAGTGCTAACATGGACAGGAACACTGAAGCTTTCTTT,CSANMDRNTEAFF
-,TRBJ2-7,-,TRBV12-3/TRBV12-4,TGTGCCAGCAGTTTCTCTAGAGGCTACGAGCAGTACTTC,CASSFSRGYEQYF
-,TRBJ1-6,few,TRBV5-1,TGCGCCAGCAGCTTGGACAGGGTCTATAATTCACCCCTCCACTTT,CASSLDRVYNSPLHF
TRBD1,TRBJ1-1,few,TRBV7-2,TGTGCCAGCAGCGTTACAGGGGCTGGGACTGAAGCTTTCTTT,CASSVTGAGTEAFF
TRBD2,TRBJ2-7,-,TRBV7-9,TGTGCCAGCAGCCCTGGCTTGGCGGGAGGGAGTGAGCAGTACTTC,CASSPGLAGGSEQYF
-,TRBJ1-1,few,TRBV15,TGTGCCACCAGCAGAGGCCTGAACACTGAAGCTTTCTTT,CATSRGLNTEAFF
TRBD2,TRBJ2-7,-,TRBV12-3/TRBV12-4,TGTGCTAGTGGTTTGAACCGGGGGGGACCCTCCTACGAGCAGTACTTC,CASGLNRGGPSYEQYF
TRBD1,TRBJ2-2,-,TRBV7-9,TGTGCCAGCAGCTTAGTAGGGACAGTGAACACCGGGGAGCTGTTTTTT,CASSLVGTVNTGELFF
TRBD2,TRBJ2-7,-,TRBV10-2,TGCGCCAGCAGCTTATCTAGCGGCGGGATAGGGGAGCAGTACTTC,CASSLSSGGIGEQYF
-,TRBJ2-1,-,TRBV7-3,TGTGCCAGCAGCTCCAGCAGCGGCTATGAGCAGTTCTTC,CASSSSSGYEQFF
-,TRBJ1-6,many,TRBV2,TGTGCCAGCAGTGAAGAGTCCTGGTCACCCCTCCACTTT,CASSEESWSPLHF
-,TRBJ1-1,-,TRBV12-5,TGTGCTAGTGGTGCCGTACAGAACACTGAAGCTTTCTTT,CASGAVQNTEAFF
TRBD1,TRBJ1-1,-,TRBV7-8,TGTGCCAGCAGCGTGGACAGGGGGCTTGGCACTGAAGCTTTCTTT,CASSVDRGLGTEAFF
-,TRBJ1-1,few,TRBV7-9,TGTGCCAGCAGCTTAGGGGGGGGGGCGGAGAACACTGAAGCTTTCTTT,CASSLGGGAENTEAFF
TRBD1,TRBJ1-3,-,TRBV6-5,TGTGCCAGCTCTTGGGACAGTAGAGCTGGAAACACCATATATTTT,CASSWDSRAGNTIYF
-,TRBJ1-5,few,TRBV7-8,TGTGCCAGCACCCTGCGGGGGGGTAGTGATCAGCCCCAGCATTTT,CASTLRGGSDQPQHF
TRBD1,TRBJ1-1,few,TRBV12-3/TRBV12-4,TGTGCCAGCAGAACCGGGACAGGGGTTGAAGCTTTCTTT,CASRTGTGVEAFF
TRBD2,TRBJ2-7,few,TRBV20-1,TGCAGTGCCAGGGCTACTGGACTAGCGGTCTACGAGCAGTACTTC,CSARATGLAVYEQYF
-,TRBJ1-1,-,TRBV5-5,TGTGCCAGCAGCCGAGGATGGGGGGAGAGCACTGAAGCTTTCTTT,CASSRGWGESTEAFF
TRBD1,TRBJ2-7,few,TRBV19,TGTGCCAGTACCTCAGGGACAGGGGGCCACGAGCAGTACTTC,CASTSGTGGHEQYF
-,TRBJ1-1,-,TRBV20-1,TGCAGTGCTAGAGACGCAACAAGGGTAGACACTGAAGCTTTCTTT,CSARDATRVDTEAFF
-,TRBJ1-1,-,TRBV7-9,TGTGCCAGCAGCGCACAGGGACACACTGAAGCTTTCTTT,CASSAQGHTEAFF
-,TRBJ2-5,-,TRBV12-3/TRBV12-4,TGTGCCAGCAGTCCCCGACGTGGAGAGACCCAGTACTTC,CASSPRRGETQYF
-,TRBJ1-5,few,TRBV18,TGTGCCAGCCGTATAACTAGCAATCAGCCCCAGCATTTT,CASRITSNQPQHF